This paragraph reports one TCR beta chain. The target antigen is unknown. This entry belongs to a study of glioma-infiltrating T cells. Regarding the study as a whole: Non-neoplastic patients had below-expected tissue-blood divergence, while all gliomas exceeded expectation. Very few CDR3 sequences were shared between tissue and blood.

TCR alpha and beta CDR3 regions were amplified from RNA using iRepertoire nested multiplex PCR. Input was roughly 85-400 ng of tissue mRNA or PBMC total RNA. TCRdb called the multiplex PCR reads again in MiXCR, with one record for every CDR3 protein. In the table there are about 140,000 distinct CDR3 sequences, around 42% of which are singletons. This CDR3 has 16 amino acids. The V end lost 1 base, the J end lost 4 bases, and 15 bases lay between the germline ends. CDR1 SGHAT and CDR2 FQNNGV come from the germline V gene. The origin of this receptor is a human donor with low-grade glioma or glioblastoma, undergoing nonglioma brain surgery, or in good health (not recorded which). The sequencing sample was made of glioma tissue, nonneoplastic brain tissue, or PBMCs (not recorded which). The rearrangement joins TRBV11-2 to TRBJ2-3; D perhaps matches TRBD1 (6 bases). Written as DNA, the CDR3 is TGTGCCAGCAGCTTAGCAGGGGCAGGTAGTCCAGATACGCAGTATTTT. Its protein product is CASSLAGAGSPDTQYF.